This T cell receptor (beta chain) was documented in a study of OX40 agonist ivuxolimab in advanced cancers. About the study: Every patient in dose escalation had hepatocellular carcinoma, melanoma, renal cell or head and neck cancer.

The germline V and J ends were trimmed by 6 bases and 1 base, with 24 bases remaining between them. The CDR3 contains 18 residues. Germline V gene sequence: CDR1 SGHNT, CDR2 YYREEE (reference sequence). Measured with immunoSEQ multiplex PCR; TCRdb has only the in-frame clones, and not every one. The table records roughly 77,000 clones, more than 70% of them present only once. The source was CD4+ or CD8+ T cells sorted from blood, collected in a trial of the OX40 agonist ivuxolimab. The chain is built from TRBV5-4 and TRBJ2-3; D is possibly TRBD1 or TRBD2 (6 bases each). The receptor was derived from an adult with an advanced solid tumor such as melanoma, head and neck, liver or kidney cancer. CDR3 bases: TGTGCCAGCAAGGGGGGAAGTCCAGCCCAGCTGGGCACAGATACGCAGTATTTT. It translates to CASKGGSPAQLGTDTQYF.